A selection of T cell receptor beta chains follows, all from one sample in a study of cytomegalovirus exposure and HLA in healthy donors. Profiling relied on immunoSEQ multiplex PCR, and the TCRdb table lists in-frame clones only, not all of them. The sample carries 150,000 to 180,000 clones, roughly 80% recorded once. The source material was PBMCs. These receptors all stem from a woman in her thirties or forties in good health and CMV-seronegative. CDR3s include the opening cysteine and the closing phenylalanine or tryptophan. Clone size is given for some rows only: seen once, a few or many times, or a class if the clone is expanded.

J | V | size | CDR3
TRBJ1-6 | TRBV27 | - | CASSPRGYNSPLHF
TRBJ1-1 | TRBV28 | - | CASSLTGTEAFF
TRBJ2-3 | TRBV5-4 | - | CASSRGQNTDTQYF
TRBJ1-4 | TRBV10-2 | - | CASREGTHPNEKLFF
TRBJ2-7 | TRBV29-1 | few | CSVEYRDAYEQYF
TRBJ2-2 | TRBV5-1 | - | CASSWDSGTSIAGELFF
TRBJ1-2 | TRBV29-1 | - | CSVDRGFEDGYTF
TRBJ1-4 | TRBV10-2 | - | CASSGQGKEKLFF
TRBJ1-5 | TRBV7-2 | - | CASSLWFGSNQPQHF
TRBJ1-2 | TRBV5-1 | - | CASSEGGNYGYTF
TRBJ1-6 | TRBV10-3 | - | CAIMRQLNSPLHF
TRBJ1-1 | TRBV2 | once | CASSARTGEAFF
TRBJ1-1 | TRBV4-1 | - | CASSQVAMNTEAFF
TRBJ1-2 | TRBV5-4 | few | CASSPTVAANYGYTF
TRBJ2-3 | TRBV2 | - | CASKRLAGGGDTQYF
TRBJ2-5 | TRBV4-1 | - | CASSQQGGAVGTQYF
TRBJ2-7 | TRBV6-1 | - | CASSEALILYYEQYF
TRBJ1-1 | TRBV28 | - | CASSLDRVRSEAFF
TRBJ2-3 | TRBV7-9 | - | CASSLVVGPDTQYF